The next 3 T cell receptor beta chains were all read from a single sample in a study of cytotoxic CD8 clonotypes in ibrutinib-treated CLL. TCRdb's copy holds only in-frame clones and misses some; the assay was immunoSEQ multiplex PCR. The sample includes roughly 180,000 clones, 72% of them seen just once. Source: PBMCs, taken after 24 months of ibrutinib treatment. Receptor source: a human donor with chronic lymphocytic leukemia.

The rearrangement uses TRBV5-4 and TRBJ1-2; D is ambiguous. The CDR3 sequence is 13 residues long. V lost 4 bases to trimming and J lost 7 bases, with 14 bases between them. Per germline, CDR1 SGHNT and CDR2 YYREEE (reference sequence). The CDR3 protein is CASSIPGIGGYTF. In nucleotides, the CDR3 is TGTGCCAGCAGCATCCCGGGCATCGGTGGCTACACCTTC.

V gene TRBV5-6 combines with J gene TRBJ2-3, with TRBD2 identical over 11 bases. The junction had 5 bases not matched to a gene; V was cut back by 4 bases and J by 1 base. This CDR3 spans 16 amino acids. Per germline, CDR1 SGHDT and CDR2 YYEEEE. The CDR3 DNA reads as TGTGCCAGCAGCCTGACTAGCGGGACGCGCACAGATACGCAGTATTTT. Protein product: CASSLTSGTRTDTQYF.

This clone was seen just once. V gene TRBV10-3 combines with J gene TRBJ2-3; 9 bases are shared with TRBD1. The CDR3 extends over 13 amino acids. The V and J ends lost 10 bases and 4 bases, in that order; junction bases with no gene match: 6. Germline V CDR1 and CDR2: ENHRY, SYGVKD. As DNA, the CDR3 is TGTGCCACCACGGACAGGGGAGCAGATACGCAGTATTTT. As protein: CATTDRGADTQYF.